These 5 T cell receptor beta chains were sequenced from one sample in a study of T cell responses to AZD1222 COVID-19 vaccine. The method was immunoSEQ multiplex PCR; TCRdb's version includes in-frame clones alone and lacks a portion of them. The repertoire consists of about 120,000 clones, with roughly 90% occurring once and the leading ten covering 2% to 3%. The source was peripheral blood, collected 28 days after the second AZD1222 dose. The source of these receptors is an adult who received the AZD1222 COVID-19 vaccine.

The chain combines TRBV19 with TRBJ2-3, with D maybe TRBD2 (7 bases). The CDR3 covers 12 residues. V shed 11 bases and J shed 5 bases, with 14 bases lying between them. Germline V gene lookup returns CDR1 LNHDA and CDR2 SQIVND (reference sequence). CDR3 in DNA: TGTGCCTCCCGGCGGGGGCAAGATACGCAGTATTTT. Translated: CASRRGQDTQYF. Based on the CDR3 plus reference TRBV19 and TRBJ2-3, the full variable domain is DGGITQSPKYLFRKEGQNVTLSCEQNLNHDAMYWYRQDPGQGLRLIYYSQIVNDFQKGDIAEGYSVSREKKESFPLTVTSAQKNPTAFYLCASRRGQDTQYFGPGTRLTVL.

The rearrangement links TRBV6-4 to TRBJ2-2; D unclear. The CDR3 is 13 residues long. Trimming removed 6 bases from V and 6 bases from J, with 11 bases in between. Looked up from germline, CDR1 is MRHNA and CDR2 is SNTAGT. The DNA for the CDR3 is TGTGCCAGCAGGCCATTACTCGCCGGGGAGCTGTTTTTT. Translating it yields CASRPLLAGELFF.

This clone came up once. The rearrangement uses TRBV3-1 (or the pseudogene TRBV3-2) and TRBJ2-7; D uncertain. V lost 1 base and J 3 bases, leaving 10 bases between the germline ends. This CDR3 contains 14 residues. Germline CDR1 reads LGHDT; CDR2 reads YNNKEL (reference sequence). CDR3 residues: CASSQGGAYYEQYF. In DNA form, the CDR3 reads TGTGCCAGCAGCCAAGGCGGAGCTTACTACGAGCAGTACTTC.

V usage is TRBV12-3 or TRBV12-4 and J usage is TRBJ1-2; tentatively, D is TRBD1 (6 bases). The CDR3 covers 13 residues. The V gene lost 1 base and the J gene lost 3 bases, with 6 bases spanning the gap. CDR3 sequence: CASSLGTDYGYTF. CDR3 sequence (DNA): TGTGCCAGCAGTTTAGGGACAGACTATGGCTACACCTTC.

J is TRBJ2-3 and V is TRBV4-3, with 12 bases fitting TRBD2. Germline trimming cut 0 bases from V and 7 bases from J; bases unmatched to any gene: 8. Germline assignment: CDR1 LGHNA and CDR2 YSLEER. There are 17 residues in the CDR3. The chain's CDR3 is CASSQDPLAGGRNTQYF. DNA for the CDR3: TGCGCCAGCAGCCAAGACCCCCTAGCGGGGGGGCGAAATACGCAGTATTTT.